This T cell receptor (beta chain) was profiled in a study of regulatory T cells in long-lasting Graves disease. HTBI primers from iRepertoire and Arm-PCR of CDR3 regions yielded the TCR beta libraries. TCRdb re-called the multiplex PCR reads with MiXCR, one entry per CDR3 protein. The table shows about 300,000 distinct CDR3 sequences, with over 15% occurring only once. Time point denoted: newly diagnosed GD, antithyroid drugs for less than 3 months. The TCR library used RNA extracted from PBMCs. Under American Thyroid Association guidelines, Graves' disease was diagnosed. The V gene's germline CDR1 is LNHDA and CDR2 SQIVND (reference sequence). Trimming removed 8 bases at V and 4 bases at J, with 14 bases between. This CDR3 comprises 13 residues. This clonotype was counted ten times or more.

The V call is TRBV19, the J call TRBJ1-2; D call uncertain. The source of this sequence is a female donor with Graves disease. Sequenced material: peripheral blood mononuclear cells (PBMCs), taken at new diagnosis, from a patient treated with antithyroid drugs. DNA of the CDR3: TGTGCCAGTCGGCTGAGGGATGGCTATGGCTACACCTTC. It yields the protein CASRLRDGYGYTF.